This TCR beta chain derives from a study of response to subunit inactivated influenza vaccine. Findings of the study overall: Each seasonal influenza vaccination, the authors suggested, recruits few new T cells.

Per germline, CDR1 DFQATT and CDR2 SNEGSKA (reference sequence). The CDR3 totals 14 residues. V was pared by 3 bases and J by 1 base, with 4 bases of the junction left unmatched. This clonotype was found many times. Its antigen remains unknown. TCRdb independently ran MiXCR on the RT-PCR reads; one entry per CDR3 protein. This table holds a few hundred thousand distinct CDR3 sequences, 12% found once. The chain combines TRBV20-1 with TRBJ2-5, with 8 bases aligning to TRBD2. The sequences come from non-naive T cells sorted from PBMCs, collected around 15 days before vaccination. This receptor was taken from a man aged 50-59 years who received an inactivated influenza vaccine. The CDR3 loop reads CSARGTSLQETQYF. The CDR3 nucleotides are TGCAGTGCTAGGGGGACTAGTCTCCAAGAGACCCAGTACTTC.